These T cell receptor beta chains were read from a single sample in a study of Tregs in tolerant kidney transplant recipients. TCRdb's table, derived via immunoSEQ multiplex PCR, lists solely in-frame clones and lacks some. The sample carries tens of thousands of clones, about 89% recorded once. Sequencing was done on a sample of Tregs from blood. Source of these receptors: a human donor in good health. Both conserved end residues are part of each CDR3. D genes are given only for firm matches. Size is stated for part of the rows, as once, few or many counts, or as a class when the clone is expanded.

TGCGCCAGCAGCCCTGGGACTAGCGGCTACGAGCAGTACTTC	CASSPGTSGYEQYF	TRBJ2-7	TRBV5-1	TRBD2	-
TGCGCCAGCAGCTTGGGGCCGACCGGGACCCAGTACTTC	CASSLGPTGTQYF	TRBJ2-5	TRBV5-1	-	-
TGTGCCAGCAGCCAAGACAGGTATAATTCACCCCTCCACTTT	CASSQDRYNSPLHF	TRBJ1-6	TRBV6-1	-	-
TGTGCCAGCAGCTTCAGTAGACTAGCGGGAAATGAGCAGTTCTTC	CASSFSRLAGNEQFF	TRBJ2-1	TRBV7-9	TRBD2	-
TGCAGCGTCCACGGGAGCACAGATACGCAGTATTTT	CSVHGSTDTQYF	TRBJ2-3	TRBV29-1	-	-
TGTGCCAGCTCACCGGGACTAGACCTCTCCTACAATGAGCAGTTCTTC	CASSPGLDLSYNEQFF	TRBJ2-1	TRBV18	TRBD2	once
TGTGCCAGCAGTTACTCGTTCGCTGAAGCTTTCTTT	CASSYSFAEAFF	TRBJ1-1	TRBV6-6	-	once
TGCGCCAGCAGCCCGTACAGGGGCCACGAGCAGTACTTC	CASSPYRGHEQYF	TRBJ2-7	TRBV10-1	TRBD1	few
TGTGCCAGCAGCTTGAACGGGGGCGCGTACTATGGCTACACCTTC	CASSLNGGAYYGYTF	TRBJ1-2	TRBV5-4	-	-
TGCGCCAGCAGCTTGACCTCACAGGGGGCAGGAACCGGGGAGCTGTTTTTT	CASSLTSQGAGTGELFF	TRBJ2-2	TRBV5-1	TRBD1	-
TGTGCCAGTAGTCCGCACGGGGACCCCTACAATGAGCAGTTCTTC	CASSPHGDPYNEQFF	TRBJ2-1	TRBV19	-	-
TGTGCCAGCAGCCGGGGAGCGGGATTCACAGATACGCAGTATTTT	CASSRGAGFTDTQYF	TRBJ2-3	TRBV11-2	TRBD2	-